One and the same sample provided the 10 T cell receptor beta chains below, sequenced in a study of PD-1 blockade in classical Hodgkin lymphoma. Sequencing was performed with immunoSEQ multiplex PCR; in TCRdb, only in-frame clones are kept and a portion is missing. The sample includes under 70,000 clones, about 87% of them seen just once. Each of the patients experienced relapse following autologous stem cell transplantation, and their brentuximab vedotin exposure differed. The sequencing used peripheral blood mononuclear cells (PBMCs), collected at baseline. The receptor set was obtained from a human donor with classical Hodgkin lymphoma.

This chain joins TRBV6-5 and TRBJ2-2; 11 bases align to TRBD1. This CDR3 contains 14 residues. V trimming: 6 bases; J trimming: 6 bases; junction bases outside the gene matches: 3. Germline CDR1 MNHEY, CDR2 SVGAGI. The CDR3 DNA is TGTGCCAGCAGAAGGGGACAGGGGGCCGGGGAGCTGTTTTTT. Its protein product is CASRRGQGAGELFF.

In DNA form, the CDR3 reads TGTGCCAGCAGCTTAGCTTCTACCTATGAGCAGTTCTTC. As protein: CASSLASTYEQFF. J is TRBJ2-1 and V is TRBV7-2; D is unclear. Germline V gene data show CDR1 as SGHTA and CDR2 as FQGNSA. V lost 0 bases, J lost 8 bases, and 8 bases lay in between. This CDR3 is built from 13 residues.

This clone was recorded a few times. The gene calls are TRBV5-8 and TRBJ1-1, with TRBD1 matching over 11 bases. The CDR3 is 17 residues long. Germline V gives CDR1 SGHTS, CDR2 YDEGEE. V was clipped by 4 bases and J by 5 bases; unmatched bases: 13. The CDR3 DNA reads TGTGCCAGCAGCGGGTGGCCGGGACAGGGGGTGAGAACTGAAGCTTTCTTT. This codes for CASSGWPGQGVRTEAFF.

The chain combines TRBV7-7 with TRBJ2-2; TRBD1 aligns across 8 bases. V lost 4 bases and J lost 2; bases outside the gene matches: 6. The germline V gene encodes CDR1 SSHAT and CDR2 FNYEAQ (reference sequence). The CDR3 extends over 16 amino acids. The CDR3 nucleotides read TGTGCCAGCAGCTATGACAGGGGCCCAAACACCGGGGAGCTGTTTTTT. Encoded protein: CASSYDRGPNTGELFF.

CDR3 region: CASSQLRASGANVLTF. CDR3 sequence (DNA): TGTGCCAGCAGTCAATTGCGGGCCTCTGGGGCCAACGTCCTGACTTTC. The rearrangement links TRBV7-3 to TRBJ2-6; D may be TRBD2 (5 bases). This CDR3 region has 16 residues. Germline loops: CDR1 SGHTA, CDR2 FQGTGA. V gave up 6 bases and J gave up 0 bases, with 12 bases separating them.

This chain uses TRBV7-2 with TRBJ1-6; a weak D match, TRBD1 (6 bases). V was trimmed by 1 base and J by 4 bases, leaving 8 bases between them. The CDR3 contains 15 residues. Germline CDR1 SGHTA, CDR2 FQGNSA. The CDR3 reads CASSLGTVYNSPLHF. The CDR3 DNA follows: TGTGCCAGCAGCTTAGGGACAGTTTATAATTCACCCCTCCACTTT.

This chain joins TRBV5-4 and TRBJ2-3, with a possible D match to TRBD1 (6 bases). This CDR3 contains 13 residues. The germline CDR1 and CDR2 sequences are SGHNT and YYREEE (reference sequence). Trimming took off 4 bases at V and 4 bases at J, with 10 bases between the two ends. The CDR3 DNA reads TGTGCCAGCAGCACCGGGACACCAGATACGCAGTATTTT. Protein sequence: CASSTGTPDTQYF.

CDR3 in DNA: TGTGCCAGTTATTACCGGGACGTCGCTGTTAGAGAGCAGTACTTC. Translating it yields CASYYRDVAVREQYF. The V call is TRBV6-1, the J call TRBJ2-7; D is tentatively TRBD1 or TRBD2 (5 bases each). This CDR3 comprises 15 residues. Germline lookup yields CDR1 MNHNS and CDR2 SASEGT. The V gene lost 9 bases and the J gene lost 7 bases, with 25 bases spanning the gap.

The chain employs TRBV7-9 and TRBJ2-7, with 9 bases aligning to TRBD1. V shed 7 bases, J shed 7 bases, and the junction held 11 bases outside the gene matches. The CDR3 has 14 amino acids. Germline CDR1 and CDR2: SEHNR and FQNEAQ (reference sequence). The chain's CDR3 is CASTTGQGIQEQYF. The CDR3 region has the DNA TGTGCCAGCACGACGGGACAGGGCATCCAGGAGCAGTACTTC.

Remarks on this clone: The CDR3 does not end in the conserved phenylalanine or tryptophan, so this is likely a read error. The DNA is left out, because the CDR3 cannot be placed on it with certainty; the CDR3 is given as TCRdb lists it. The chain couples TRBV18 to TRBJ2-7; the table's D call, TRBD1, was not checked against the DNA. The length of the CDR3 is 12 amino acids, counting both ends. CDR1 KGHSH and CDR2 LQKENI come from the germline V gene. CDR3 region: CASSPRDRVAII.